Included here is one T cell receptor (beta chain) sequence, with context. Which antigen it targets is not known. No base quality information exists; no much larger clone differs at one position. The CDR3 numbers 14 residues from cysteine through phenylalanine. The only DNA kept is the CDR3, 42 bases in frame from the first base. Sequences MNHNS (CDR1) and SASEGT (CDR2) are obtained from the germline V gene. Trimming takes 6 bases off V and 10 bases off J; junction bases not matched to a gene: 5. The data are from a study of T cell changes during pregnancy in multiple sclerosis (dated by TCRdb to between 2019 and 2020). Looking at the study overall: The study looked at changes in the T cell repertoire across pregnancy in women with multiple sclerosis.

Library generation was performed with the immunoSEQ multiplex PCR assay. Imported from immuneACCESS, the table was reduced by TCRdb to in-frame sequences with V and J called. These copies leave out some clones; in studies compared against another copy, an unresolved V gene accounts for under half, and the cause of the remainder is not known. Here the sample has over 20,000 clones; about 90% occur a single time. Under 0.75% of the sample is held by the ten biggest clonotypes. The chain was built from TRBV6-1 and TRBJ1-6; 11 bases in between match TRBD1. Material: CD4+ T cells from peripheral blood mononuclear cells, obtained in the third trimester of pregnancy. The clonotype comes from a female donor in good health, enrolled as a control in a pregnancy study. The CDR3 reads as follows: CASRSGQGGSPLHF. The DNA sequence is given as TGTGCCAGCAGATCGGGACAGGGGGGATCACCCCTCCACTTT.